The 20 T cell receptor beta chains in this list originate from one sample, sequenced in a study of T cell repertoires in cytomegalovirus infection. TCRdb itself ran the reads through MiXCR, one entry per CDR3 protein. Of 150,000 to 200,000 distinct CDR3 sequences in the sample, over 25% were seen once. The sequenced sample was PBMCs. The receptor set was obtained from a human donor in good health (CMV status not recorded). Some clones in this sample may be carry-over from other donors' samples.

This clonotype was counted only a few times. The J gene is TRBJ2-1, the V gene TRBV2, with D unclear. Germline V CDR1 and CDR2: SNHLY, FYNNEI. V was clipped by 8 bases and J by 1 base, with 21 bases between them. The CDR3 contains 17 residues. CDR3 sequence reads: CASFYGDIESSYNEQFF. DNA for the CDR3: TGTGCCAGCTTTTACGGAGATATTGAGAGTTCCTACAATGAGCAGTTCTTC.

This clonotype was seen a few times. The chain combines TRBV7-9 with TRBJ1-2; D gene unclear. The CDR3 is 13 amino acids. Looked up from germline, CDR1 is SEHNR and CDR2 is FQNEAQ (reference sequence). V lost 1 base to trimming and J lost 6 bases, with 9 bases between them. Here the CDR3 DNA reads TGTGCCAGCAGCTTAGAATTGAAAGATGGCTACACCTTC. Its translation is CASSLELKDGYTF.

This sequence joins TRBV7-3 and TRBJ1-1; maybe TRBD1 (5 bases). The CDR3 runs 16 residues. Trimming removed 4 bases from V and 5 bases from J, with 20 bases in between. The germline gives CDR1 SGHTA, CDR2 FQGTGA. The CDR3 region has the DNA TGTGCCAGCAGCTCGGGACCAGGGAGAGGGGAAACTGAAGCTTTCTTT. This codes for CASSSGPGRGETEAFF.

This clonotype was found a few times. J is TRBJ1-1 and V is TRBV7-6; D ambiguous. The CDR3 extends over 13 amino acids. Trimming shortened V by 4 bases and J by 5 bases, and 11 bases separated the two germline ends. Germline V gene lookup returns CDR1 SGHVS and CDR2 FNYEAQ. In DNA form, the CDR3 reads TGTGCCAGCAGCTCAAAAGGGAAAACTGAAGCTTTCTTT. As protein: CASSSKGKTEAFF.

CDR3: CASSHDSPTGELFF. In DNA form, the CDR3 reads TGTGCCAGCAGCCACGACAGCCCCACCGGGGAGCTGTTTTTT. This sequence joins TRBV6-6 and TRBJ2-2, with D perhaps matching TRBD1 (5 bases). V was shortened by 6 bases and J by 4 bases, with 12 bases between the two germline ends. The CDR3 covers 14 residues. Germline V CDR1 and CDR2: MNHNY, SVGAGI (reference sequence).

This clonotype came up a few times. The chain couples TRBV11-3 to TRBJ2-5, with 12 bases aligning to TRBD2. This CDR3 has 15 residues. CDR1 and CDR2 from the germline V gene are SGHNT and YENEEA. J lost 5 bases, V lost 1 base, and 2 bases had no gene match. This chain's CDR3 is CASSLGLAGAETQYF. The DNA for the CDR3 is TGTGCCAGCAGCTTAGGACTAGCGGGGGCTGAGACCCAGTACTTC.

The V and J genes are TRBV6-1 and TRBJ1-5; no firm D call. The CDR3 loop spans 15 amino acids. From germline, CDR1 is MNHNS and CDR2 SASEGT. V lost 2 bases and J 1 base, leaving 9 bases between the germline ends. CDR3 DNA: TGTGCCAGCAGTGAATGGGGTATGAGCAATCAGCCCCAGCATTTT. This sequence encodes CASSEWGMSNQPQHF.

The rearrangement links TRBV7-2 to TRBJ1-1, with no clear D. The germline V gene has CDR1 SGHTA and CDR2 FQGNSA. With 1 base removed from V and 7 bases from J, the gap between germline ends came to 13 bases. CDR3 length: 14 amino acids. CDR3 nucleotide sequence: TGTGCCAGCAGCTTAGACAGAAATAAGGGTGAAGCTTTCTTT. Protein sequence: CASSLDRNKGEAFF.

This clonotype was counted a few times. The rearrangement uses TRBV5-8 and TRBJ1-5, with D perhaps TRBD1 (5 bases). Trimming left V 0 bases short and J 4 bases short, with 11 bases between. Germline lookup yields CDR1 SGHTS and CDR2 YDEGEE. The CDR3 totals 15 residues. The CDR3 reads CASSLAGHLNQPQHF. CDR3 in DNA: TGTGCCAGCAGCTTGGCGGGGCATCTTAATCAGCCCCAGCATTTT.

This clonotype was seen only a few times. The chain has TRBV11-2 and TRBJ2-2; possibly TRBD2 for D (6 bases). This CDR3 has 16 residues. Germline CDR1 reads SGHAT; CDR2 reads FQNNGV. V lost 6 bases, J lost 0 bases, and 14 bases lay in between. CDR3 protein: CASRRPGVTNTGELFF. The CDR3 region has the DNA TGTGCCAGCAGGCGTCCGGGGGTTACGAACACCGGGGAGCTGTTTTTT.

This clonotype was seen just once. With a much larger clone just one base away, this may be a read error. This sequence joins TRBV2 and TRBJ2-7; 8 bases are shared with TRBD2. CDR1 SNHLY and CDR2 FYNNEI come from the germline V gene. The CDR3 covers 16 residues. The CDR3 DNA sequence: TGTGCCAGCAGTGAAGGGTTAGCGGGGAACTCAGACGACCAGTACTTC. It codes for CASSEGLAGNSDDQYF.

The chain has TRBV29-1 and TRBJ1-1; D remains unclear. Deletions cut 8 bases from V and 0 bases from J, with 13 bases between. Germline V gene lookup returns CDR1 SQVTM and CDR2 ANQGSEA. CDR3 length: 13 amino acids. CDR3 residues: CSSNDVLNTEAFF. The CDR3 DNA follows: TGCAGCTCTAACGACGTCTTGAACACTGAAGCTTTCTTT.

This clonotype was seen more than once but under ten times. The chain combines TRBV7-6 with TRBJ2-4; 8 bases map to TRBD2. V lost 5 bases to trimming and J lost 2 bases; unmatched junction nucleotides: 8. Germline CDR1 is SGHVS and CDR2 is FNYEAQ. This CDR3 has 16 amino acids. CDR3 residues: CASSPGTSKPKNIQYF. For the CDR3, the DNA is TGTGCCAGCAGCCCTGGGACTAGTAAGCCCAAAAACATTCAGTACTTC.

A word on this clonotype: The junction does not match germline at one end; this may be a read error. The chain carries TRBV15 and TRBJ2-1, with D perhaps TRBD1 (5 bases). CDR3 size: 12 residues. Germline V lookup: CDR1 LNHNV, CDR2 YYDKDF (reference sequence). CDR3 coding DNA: TGTGCCACCAGCAGAGATAGGGGCGAGCAGGTCTTC. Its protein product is CATSRDRGEQVF.

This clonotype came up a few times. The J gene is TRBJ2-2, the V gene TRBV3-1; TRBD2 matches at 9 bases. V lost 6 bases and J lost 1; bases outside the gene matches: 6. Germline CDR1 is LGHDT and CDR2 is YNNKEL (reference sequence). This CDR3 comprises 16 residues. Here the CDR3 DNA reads TGTGCCAGCAGTTTAATAGCGGGGGAGAACACCGGGGAGCTGTTTTTT. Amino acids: CASSLIAGENTGELFF.

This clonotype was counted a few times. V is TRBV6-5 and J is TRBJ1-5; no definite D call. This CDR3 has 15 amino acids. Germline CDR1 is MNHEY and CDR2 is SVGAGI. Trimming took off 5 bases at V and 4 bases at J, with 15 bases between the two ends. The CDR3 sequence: CASSLRTEPNQPQHF. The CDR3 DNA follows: TGTGCCAGCAGTCTCCGGACGGAACCAAATCAGCCCCAGCATTTT.

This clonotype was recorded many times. The CDR3 region has the DNA TGTGCCAGCAGCTTGGACAGGATGGATCAGCCCCAGCATTTT. Its translation is CASSLDRMDQPQHF. The chain recombines TRBV7-8 with TRBJ1-5, with 7 bases that match TRBD1. V shed 3 bases and J 5 bases; nucleotides not matched to a gene: 4. This CDR3 has 14 residues. Germline CDR1 SGHVS, CDR2 FQNEAQ.

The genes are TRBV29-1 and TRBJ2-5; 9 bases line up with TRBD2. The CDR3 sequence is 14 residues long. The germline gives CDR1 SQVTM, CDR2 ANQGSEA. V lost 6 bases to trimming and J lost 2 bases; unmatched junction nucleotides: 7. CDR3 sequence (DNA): TGCAGCGTAAAGCGGGGGGCCTCACAAGAGACCCAGTACTTC. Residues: CSVKRGASQETQYF.

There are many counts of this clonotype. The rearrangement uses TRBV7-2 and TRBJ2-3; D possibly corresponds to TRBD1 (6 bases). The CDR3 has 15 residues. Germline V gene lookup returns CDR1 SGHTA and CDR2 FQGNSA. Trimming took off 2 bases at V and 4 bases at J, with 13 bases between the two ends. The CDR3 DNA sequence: TGTGCCAGCAGCTTAAACAGGGTGGGCGCAGATACGCAGTATTTT. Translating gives CASSLNRVGADTQYF.

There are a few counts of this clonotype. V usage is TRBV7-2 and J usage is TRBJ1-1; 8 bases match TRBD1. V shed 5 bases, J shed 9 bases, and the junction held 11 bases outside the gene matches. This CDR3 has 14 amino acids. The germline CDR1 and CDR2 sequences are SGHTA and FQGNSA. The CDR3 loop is CASSPPSQGAKAFF. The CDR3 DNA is TGTGCCAGCAGCCCGCCCTCCCAGGGGGCGAAAGCTTTCTTT.